The entry below describes one T cell receptor (beta chain). Antigen unknown. This table comes from immunoSEQ multiplex PCR, and its TCRdb copy is limited to in-frame clones, with some not included. The data contain 78,000 or so clones, roughly nine tenths of them seen just once; the ten biggest clones take up about 10%. This entry belongs to a study of OX40 agonist ivuxolimab in advanced cancers. Study in general: The dose-escalation cohort was about 80% male, with a mean age of approximately 61 years, ranging about 20 to 79. Overall study findings and caveats: Also present in some nonresponders was a low level of normalized T-cell clonal expansion. Mean expanded clone counts were higher in CD8+ than CD4+ T cells.

The study sampled blood at baseline, cycle 4 day 1, and cycle 7 day 1. This sequence originates from an adult with an advanced solid tumor such as melanoma, head and neck, liver or kidney cancer. Source: CD4+ or CD8+ T cells sorted from blood, taken in a trial of the OX40 agonist ivuxolimab.

Here the CDR3 DNA reads TGTGCCACAGGAGGGGGGAATGAGCAGTTCTTC. Translation gives CATGGGNEQFF. The J gene is TRBJ2-1, the V gene TRBV6-5; D may match TRBD1 or TRBD2 (6 bases each). This CDR3 contains 11 residues. V shed 10 bases and J shed 7 bases, with 11 bases lying between them. Looked up from germline, CDR1 is MNHEY and CDR2 is SVGAGI.